The 31 T cell receptor beta chains presented below share a single source sample, sequenced in a study of T cell changes during pregnancy in multiple sclerosis. The assay was immunoSEQ multiplex PCR, and TCRdb's table has in-frame clones only and misses some. The data hold around 30,000 clones, with roughly nine tenths observed a single time. The sequencing used CD8+ T cells from peripheral blood mononuclear cells, collected before pregnancy. The receptors derive from a female donor with multiple sclerosis, enrolled in a pregnancy study.

CDR3 loop: CASSGGPLEQYF. Here the CDR3 DNA reads TGTGCCAGCAGCGGCGGGCCCCTGGAGCAGTACTTC. This rearrangement joins TRBV7-2 to TRBJ2-7; tentatively, D is TRBD2 (5 bases). The length of the CDR3 is 12 residues. Trimming shortened V by 5 bases and J by 7 bases, and 12 bases separated the two germline ends. Germline V gives CDR1 SGHTA, CDR2 FQGNSA. Filled out from reference TRBV7-2 and TRBJ2-7, the complete variable domain reads GAGVSQSPSNKVTEKGKDVELRCDPISGHTALYWYRQSLGQGLEFLIYFQGNSAPDKSGLPSDRFSAERTGGSVSTLTIQRTQQEDSAVYLCASSGGPLEQYFGPGTRLTVT.

The V call is TRBV7-9, the J call TRBJ2-7; D possibly corresponds to TRBD1 (6 bases). In germline, CDR1 is SEHNR, CDR2 FQNEAQ (reference sequence). V dropped 5 bases and J dropped 4 bases, with 9 bases sitting between them. CDR3 length: 12 residues. CDR3 residues: CASSRDRYEQYF. CDR3 nucleotide sequence: TGTGCCAGCAGCAGAGACAGGTACGAGCAGTACTTC.

Comments on this clone: An end of the junction does not agree with germline; a read error may underlie this. This chain links TRBV4-3 with TRBJ2-3; D might be TRBD1 (6 bases). CDR1 LGHNA and CDR2 YSLEER come from the germline V gene. This CDR3 contains 16 residues. The CDR3: CTSSQETGPTTDTQYF. The DNA of the CDR3 is TGCACCAGCAGCCAAGAAACAGGGCCGACCACAGATACGCAGTATTTT.

As for this clone: Other DNA sequences in the same sample also yield this CDR3. As DNA, the CDR3 is TGTGCCAGCAGCTTGGGAGCAATGAACACTGAAGCTTTCTTT. It encodes CASSLGAMNTEAFF. The genes are TRBV5-4 and TRBJ1-1; D remains unclear. Germline V gene data show CDR1 as SGHNT and CDR2 as YYREEE (reference sequence). Deletions cut 0 bases from V and 0 bases from J, with 6 bases between. The CDR3 covers 14 residues.

The chain combines TRBV14 with TRBJ2-1; D ambiguous. Germline CDR1 and CDR2: SGHDN and FVKESK. The CDR3 covers 13 residues. V lost 5 bases and J 9 bases, leaving 14 bases between the germline ends. The CDR3 spells CASSDRLIGEQFF. CDR3 sequence (DNA): TGTGCCAGCAGCGATCGCCTCATCGGTGAGCAGTTCTTC.

CDR3 bases: TGTGCCTGGAGTCTCGATAAGAGGACTGAAGCTTTCTTT. Translating it yields CAWSLDKRTEAFF. This rearrangement joins TRBV30 to TRBJ1-1; D uncertain. CDR3 size: 13 residues. Germline CDR1 reads GTSNPN; CDR2 reads SVGIG (reference sequence). V gave up 2 bases and J gave up 5 bases, with 12 bases separating them.

This clone was observed once. The gene calls are TRBV15 and TRBJ2-3; tentatively, D is TRBD1 (8 bases). The CDR3 totals 17 residues. Germline V gene sequence: CDR1 LNHNV, CDR2 YYDKDF (reference sequence). V was shortened by 0 bases and J by 0 bases, with 13 bases between the two germline ends. The CDR3 DNA reads TGTGCCACCAGCAGAGAACAGGGGGGGACTAGCACAGATACGCAGTATTTT. Translation gives CATSREQGGTSTDTQYF.

The J gene is TRBJ2-2, the V gene TRBV29-1; 8 bases line up with TRBD2. CDR3 size: 17 residues. V shed 4 bases and J 5 bases; nucleotides not matched to a gene: 15. CDR1 and CDR2 (germline): SQVTM, ANQGSEA. The CDR3 bases are TGCAGCGTTGTGGCCGGGAGGGCCGGTGGCTTTACCGGGGAGCTGTTTTTT. It codes for CSVVAGRAGGFTGELFF.

The CDR3 bases are TGTGCCAGCAGTGATGGGGCGCACACAGATACGCAGTATTTT. It yields the protein CASSDGAHTDTQYF. The J gene is TRBJ2-3, the V gene TRBV6-4; maybe TRBD1 (5 bases). Trimming took 3 bases from V and 2 from J, leaving 9 bases between them. This CDR3 contains 14 residues. The germline V gene has CDR1 MRHNA and CDR2 SNTAGT.

V and J are TRBV7-3 and TRBJ1-6; no definite D call. Germline CDR1 reads SGHTA; CDR2 reads FQGTGA. The CDR3 runs 14 residues. Trimming shortened V by 5 bases and J by 7 bases, and 12 bases separated the two germline ends. The CDR3 spells CASSLRVGNSPLHF. In DNA, the CDR3 is TGTGCCAGCAGCCTGAGGGTAGGGAATTCACCCCTCCACTTT.

The chain links TRBV2 to TRBJ2-3, with 8 nucleotides matching TRBD1. CDR3 length equals 15 residues. J lost 1 base, V lost 3 bases, and 3 bases had no gene match. Germline assignment: CDR1 SNHLY and CDR2 FYNNEI. The CDR3 spells CASSDRGRGTDTQYF. CDR3 bases: TGTGCCAGCAGTGACAGGGGGCGCGGCACAGATACGCAGTATTTT.

The chain is built from TRBV29-1 and TRBJ1-1; TRBD1 matches at 12 bases. The CDR3 contains 16 residues. The germline V gene encodes CDR1 SQVTM and CDR2 ANQGSEA. J gave up 4 bases and V 0 bases, and 6 bases lay outside the gene matches. CDR3 loop: CSVEDLGQGAGTEAFF. The CDR3, as DNA: TGCAGCGTTGAAGATCTGGGACAGGGGGCGGGCACTGAAGCTTTCTTT.

J is TRBJ2-3 and V is TRBV7-8, with 8 bases matching TRBD1. The CDR3 loop spans 17 amino acids. Trimming removed 1 base from V and 7 bases from J; junction bases left unmatched: 13. The germline V gene has CDR1 SGHVS and CDR2 FQNEAQ. CDR3 in amino acids: CASSLGPGQAGVHTQYF. The CDR3 nucleotides read TGTGCCAGCAGCTTAGGCCCGGGACAGGCGGGTGTTCATACGCAGTATTTT. Based on the CDR3 plus reference TRBV7-8 and TRBJ2-3, the full variable domain is GAGVSQSPRYKVAKRGQDVALRCDPISGHVSLFWYQQALGQGPEFLTYFQNEAQLDKSGLPSDRFFAERPEGSVSTLKIQRTQQEDSAVYLCASSLGPGQAGVHTQYFGPGTRLTVL.

This clone was seen only once. The V and J genes are TRBV2 and TRBJ2-1; TRBD1 matches at 8 bases. V lost 1 base and J lost 5; bases outside the gene matches: 4. The germline V gene has CDR1 SNHLY and CDR2 FYNNEI. The length of the CDR3 is 15 residues. The CDR3 coding sequence is TGTGCCAGCAGTGAAGGTCAGGGGGCCAACAATGAGCAGTTCTTC. Amino acid sequence: CASSEGQGANNEQFF.

The chain has TRBV27 and TRBJ1-1, with TRBD1 identical over 11 bases. The V segment lost 5 bases and the J segment 3 bases; nucleotides outside the gene matches: 8. The CDR3 covers 16 residues. Germline CDR1 and CDR2: MNHEY and SMNVEV (reference sequence). CDR3: CASSPRDRGVDTEAFF. CDR3 coding DNA: TGTGCCAGCAGTCCCCGGGACAGGGGGGTGGACACTGAAGCTTTCTTT.

In its sample, this clone was seen once. The J gene is TRBJ1-1, the V gene TRBV2; possible D gene TRBD1, 5 bases. Trimming removed 9 bases at V and 2 bases at J, with 13 bases between. This CDR3 region has 13 residues. Per the germline V gene, CDR1 is SNHLY and CDR2 is FYNNEI. The CDR3, as DNA: TGTGCCAGTATCACAGGTTCCAACACTGAAGCTTTCTTT. Protein: CASITGSNTEAFF.

About this clone: Other DNA variants within this sample encode the same CDR3. This chain links TRBV29-1 with TRBJ2-5, with TRBD1 matching 9 bases. Germline V gene sequence: CDR1 SQVTM, CDR2 ANQGSEA. The CDR3 spans 14 residues. CDR3 nucleotide sequence: TGCAGTGCACGCCGGGACAGGGAGTTAAAGACCCAGTACTTC. It encodes CSARRDRELKTQYF.

V is TRBV6-6 and J is TRBJ1-1; D is perhaps TRBD1 (5 bases). The CDR3 loop spans 11 amino acids. Looked up from germline, CDR1 is MNHNY and CDR2 is SVGAGI (reference sequence). The V end lost 7 bases, the J end lost 4 bases, and 7 bases lay between the germline ends. CDR3 in DNA: TGTGCCAGCATAGACAGCACTGAAGCTTTCTTT. Its translation is CASIDSTEAFF.

The CDR3 sequence: CASSFYKPGTETDTQYF. The CDR3 coding sequence is TGTGCCAGCAGCTTTTATAAGCCGGGAACTGAAACAGATACGCAGTATTTT. The rearrangement uses TRBV11-2 and TRBJ2-3; TRBD2 might be the D (5 bases). The V gene lost 3 bases and the J gene lost 3 bases, with 19 bases spanning the gap. The germline CDR1 and CDR2 sequences are SGHAT and FQNNGV. There are 17 residues in the CDR3.

The chain has TRBV28 and TRBJ2-7, with D tentatively TRBD1 (6 bases). The CDR3 sequence is 14 residues long. CDR1 MDHEN and CDR2 SYDVKM come from the germline V gene. Trimming stripped 6 bases from V and 0 bases from J, with 12 bases between. In DNA, the CDR3 is TGTGCCAGCAGCCCGCTGGACAGCTCCTACGAGCAGTACTTC. Its protein product is CASSPLDSSYEQYF.

The chain recombines TRBV7-6 with TRBJ2-3; D is possibly TRBD2 (6 bases). The V end was cut by 4 bases, the J end by 4 bases, with 21 bases between. Germline-derived CDR1 and CDR2 are SGHVS and FNYEAQ. CDR3 length equals 17 residues. The CDR3 nucleotides are TGTGCCAGCAGCTCTCCTGGGGCGGGGCCGCATCCAGATACGCAGTATTTT. Residues: CASSSPGAGPHPDTQYF.

The chain carries TRBV5-1 and TRBJ1-4, with D possibly being TRBD1 (5 bases). The germline CDR1 and CDR2 sequences are SGHRS and YFSETQ. CDR3 length: 12 amino acids. Deletions cut 10 bases from V and 8 bases from J, with 15 bases between. The CDR3 is CASLGGDEKLFF. CDR3 in DNA: TGCGCCTCCCTCGGGGGGGACGAAAAACTGTTTTTT.

This clone was counted a single time. The J gene is TRBJ2-1, the V gene TRBV28; 10 bases fit TRBD2. CDR1 is MDHEN, CDR2 SYDVKM, per germline. The CDR3 runs 18 residues. Germline trimming cut 5 bases from V and 3 bases from J; bases unmatched to any gene: 13. CDR3: CASSPVVLSSGGYNEQFF. For the CDR3, the DNA is TGTGCCAGCAGTCCAGTAGTCCTATCTAGCGGGGGCTACAATGAGCAGTTCTTC.

This rearrangement joins TRBV27 to TRBJ1-5; the D is unclear. The CDR3 extends over 14 amino acids. V was trimmed by 2 bases and J by 2 bases, leaving 7 bases between them. Germline lookup yields CDR1 MNHEY and CDR2 SMNVEV (reference sequence). CDR3 in amino acids: CASSLGGGNQPQHF. As DNA, the CDR3 is TGTGCCAGCAGTTTAGGAGGCGGCAATCAGCCCCAGCATTTT.

A note on this clone: The CDR3 end shows no conserved phenylalanine or tryptophan, and so a read error is likely. The DNA is omitted, as the CDR3 cannot be located on it reliably, and the CDR3 follows TCRdb's listing. The CDR3 sequence is CASSLDRQPTG. The chain joins TRBV11-2 to TRBJ1-1. Germline V gene lookup returns CDR1 SGHAT and CDR2 FQNNGV. Including both end residues, the CDR3 is 11 amino acids long.

This chain uses TRBV4-2 with TRBJ2-3, with TRBD1 matching 7 bases. V lost 0 bases, J lost 8 bases, and 11 bases stayed unmatched. This CDR3 is built from 16 residues. The germline V gene encodes CDR1 LGHNA and CDR2 YNFKEQ. Here the CDR3 reads CASSQDWRQGVATQYF. In DNA form, the CDR3 reads TGTGCCAGCAGCCAAGATTGGAGACAGGGAGTGGCTACGCAGTATTTT.

The rearrangement joins TRBV27 to TRBJ1-4; 9 bases agree with TRBD1. Trimming removed 6 bases from V and 7 bases from J; junction bases left unmatched: 9. Germline CDR1 is MNHEY and CDR2 is SMNVEV (reference sequence). The CDR3 runs 15 residues. The CDR3 region has the DNA TGTGCCAGCAGACTGCTACAGGGGGCGGCTGAAAAACTGTTTTTT. This sequence encodes CASRLLQGAAEKLFF.

The chain employs TRBV19 and TRBJ2-1; 8 nucleotides align to TRBD1. This CDR3 region has 16 residues. Trimming took 7 bases from V and 2 from J; bases not matched to a gene: 10. Germline-derived CDR1 and CDR2 are LNHDA and SQIVND (reference sequence). This CDR3 is CASTFGTGFTYNEQFF. The CDR3 DNA reads as TGTGCCAGTACCTTCGGGACAGGTTTTACCTACAATGAGCAGTTCTTC.

This chain joins TRBV4-2 and TRBJ2-7, with 7 bases fitting TRBD2. Germline-derived CDR1 and CDR2 are LGHNA and YNFKEQ. V was pared by 0 bases and J by 1 base, with 6 bases of the junction left unmatched. The CDR3 has 16 residues. CDR3 in DNA: TGTGCCAGCAGCCAAGATGGGGCTAGCGGTTCCTACGAGCAGTACTTC. This gives the protein CASSQDGASGSYEQYF.

The CDR3 sequence: CALGVRQSNTGELFF. The CDR3 region has the DNA TGTGCCCTAGGGGTGAGACAGTCGAACACCGGGGAGCTGTTTTTT. The chain employs TRBV6-1 and TRBJ2-2; D possibly corresponds to TRBD1 (5 bases). V was trimmed by 11 bases and J by 0 bases, leaving 16 bases between them. The CDR3 runs 15 residues. Germline V lookup: CDR1 MNHNS, CDR2 SASEGT.

This CDR3 reads CASSPTGEGNEQFF. The CDR3 nucleotides are TGTGCCAGCAGCCCGACAGGGGAGGGGAATGAGCAGTTCTTC. V usage is TRBV4-2 and J usage is TRBJ2-1, with a tentative D call TRBD1 (8 bases). Deletions cut 4 bases from V and 7 bases from J, with 14 bases between. Germline loops: CDR1 LGHNA, CDR2 YNFKEQ. The CDR3 consists of 14 residues.